The T cell receptor (beta chain) under discussion was sequenced for a study of blood T cell repertoires in COVID-19. Study information: Acute-phase and convalescent COVID-19 samples originated in the United States, Italy and Spain. Nucleic acid was either cDNA or gDNA, and it came from T cells, B-cell-depleted T cells, or PBMCs.

Original handling: For nucleated cells, counts were estimated from reference gene primer amplification. Sequencing was performed with immunoSEQ multiplex PCR; in TCRdb, only in-frame clones are kept and a portion is missing. V and J calls and clone size come straight from that table; D and trimming were deduced from the DNA. The sample yields about 100,000 clones, roughly nine tenths seen once. The TCR comes from a human donor with active COVID-19. The donor label of this sample is uncertain. The sequencing input was peripheral blood.

The CDR3 region is CASSPGRGDEQYF. CDR3 nucleotide sequence: TGTGCCAGCAGCCCCGGCAGGGGCGACGAGCAGTACTTC. The rearrangement links TRBV5-5 to TRBJ2-7, with D possibly TRBD1 on 6 matching bases. Trimming removed 4 bases from V and 5 bases from J, with 13 bases in between. CDR3 length equals 13 residues. The V gene's germline CDR1 is SGHKS and CDR2 YYEKEE (reference sequence).